Reported below is one TCR beta chain. The antigen remains unidentified. Per germline, CDR1 SGHTA and CDR2 FQGNSA. The CDR3 has 15 residues. Trimming left V 1 base short and J 2 bases short, with 10 bases between. Assay used: immunoSEQ multiplex PCR; TCRdb lists only in-frame clones, some missing. The data show a few hundred thousand clones, around 91% seen once. The sample originates from a study of Ad26.COV2.S vaccination and SARS-CoV-2 variants. Across the whole study: Dosing was one shot or two shots 56 days apart.

The study, taken as a whole, reports: In TCR breadth and depth analyses, total T cell responses may have been underestimated.

The treatment: approximately 18 received Ad26.COV2.S at low or high dose, single or two shots; roughly 5 received placebo; per-sample allocation not given. The samples date from day 63 after the first vaccine or placebo injection. This specimen consisted of peripheral blood, obtained in a trial of Ad26.COV2.S vaccine versus placebo. The chain is built from TRBV7-2 and TRBJ2-3, with a tentative D call TRBD2 (6 bases). This TCR came from a person aged 18 to 59 who received the Ad26.COV2.S COVID-19 vaccine or a placebo. The CDR3: CASSLDGGFTDTQYF. CDR3 bases: TGTGCCAGCAGCTTAGATGGGGGGTTCACAGATACGCAGTATTTT. The whole variable domain, filled in from reference TRBV7-2 and TRBJ2-3, reads GAGVSQSPSNKVTEKGKDVELRCDPISGHTALYWYRQSLGQGLEFLIYFQGNSAPDKSGLPSDRFSAERTGGSVSTLTIQRTQQEDSAVYLCASSLDGGFTDTQYFGPGTRLTVL.